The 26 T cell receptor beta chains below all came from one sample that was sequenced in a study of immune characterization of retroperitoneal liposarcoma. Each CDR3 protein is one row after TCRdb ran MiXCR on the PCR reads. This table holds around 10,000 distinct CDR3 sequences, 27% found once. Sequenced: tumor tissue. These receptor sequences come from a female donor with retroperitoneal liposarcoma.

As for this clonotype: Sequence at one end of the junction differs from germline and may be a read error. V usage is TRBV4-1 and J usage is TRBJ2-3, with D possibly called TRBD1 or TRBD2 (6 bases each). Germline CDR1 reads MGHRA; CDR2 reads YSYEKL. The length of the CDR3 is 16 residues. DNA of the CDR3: TGTGCCAGCAGCCAAGAGGTATGGGGGGCTGGAGATACGCAGTATTTT. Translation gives CASSQEVWGAGDTQYF.

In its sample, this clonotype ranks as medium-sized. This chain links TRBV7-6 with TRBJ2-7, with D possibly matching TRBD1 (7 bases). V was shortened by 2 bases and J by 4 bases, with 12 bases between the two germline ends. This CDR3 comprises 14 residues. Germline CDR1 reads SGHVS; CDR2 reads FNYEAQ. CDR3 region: CASSLRQGGYEQYF. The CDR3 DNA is TGTGCCAGCAGCTTACGCCAGGGGGGATACGAGCAGTACTTC. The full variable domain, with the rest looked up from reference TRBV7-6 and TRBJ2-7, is GAGVSQSPRYKVTKRGQDVALRCDPISGHVSLYWYRQALGQGPEFLTYFNYEAQQDKSGLPNDRFSAERPEGSISTLTIQRTEQRDSAMYRCASSLRQGGYEQYFGPGTRLTVT.

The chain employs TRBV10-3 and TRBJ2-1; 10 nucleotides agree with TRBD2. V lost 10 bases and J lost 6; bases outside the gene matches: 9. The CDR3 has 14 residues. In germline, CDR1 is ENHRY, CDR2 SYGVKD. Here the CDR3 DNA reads TGTGCCACCTTAAGCGGGAGGGCCGTCAATGAGCAGTTCTTC. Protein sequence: CATLSGRAVNEQFF.

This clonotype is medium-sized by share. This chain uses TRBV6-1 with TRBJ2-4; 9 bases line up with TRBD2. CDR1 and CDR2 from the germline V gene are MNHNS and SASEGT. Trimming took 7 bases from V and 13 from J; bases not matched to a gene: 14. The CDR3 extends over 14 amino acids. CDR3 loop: CASKVAGGDSEQYF. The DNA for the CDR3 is TGTGCCAGCAAGGTGGCGGGAGGGGATAGTGAGCAGTACTTC.

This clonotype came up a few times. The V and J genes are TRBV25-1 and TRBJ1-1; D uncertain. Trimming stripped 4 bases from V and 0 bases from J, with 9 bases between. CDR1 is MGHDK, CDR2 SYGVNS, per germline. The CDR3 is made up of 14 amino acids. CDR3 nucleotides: TGTGCCAGCAGTGGAGACACCCTGAACACTGAAGCTTTCTTT. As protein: CASSGDTLNTEAFF.

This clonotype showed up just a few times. The CDR3 is CASRGRRTSGRVYNEQFF. The CDR3 coding sequence is TGTGCCAGCAGAGGGAGAAGGACTAGCGGGAGGGTTTACAATGAGCAGTTCTTC. The J gene is TRBJ2-1, the V gene TRBV6-1; 15 positions agree with TRBD2. The CDR3 length is 18 residues. Germline V lookup: CDR1 MNHNS, CDR2 SASEGT. With 6 bases clipped from V and 4 bases from J, the junction kept 10 bases outside the gene matches.

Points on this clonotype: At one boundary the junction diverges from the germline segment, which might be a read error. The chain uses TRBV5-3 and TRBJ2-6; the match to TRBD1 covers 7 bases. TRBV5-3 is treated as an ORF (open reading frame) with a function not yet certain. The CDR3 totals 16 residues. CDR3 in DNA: TGTGCCAGCAGCTTGGGTACAGGGGCCGGGGCCAACGTCCTGACTTTC. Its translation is CASSLGTGAGANVLTF.

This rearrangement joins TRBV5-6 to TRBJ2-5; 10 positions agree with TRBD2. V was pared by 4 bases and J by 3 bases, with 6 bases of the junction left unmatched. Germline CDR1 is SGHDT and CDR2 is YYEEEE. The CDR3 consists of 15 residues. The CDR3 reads CASSSTGTSEETQYF. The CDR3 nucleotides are TGTGCCAGCAGCAGTACCGGGACTAGCGAAGAGACCCAGTACTTC.

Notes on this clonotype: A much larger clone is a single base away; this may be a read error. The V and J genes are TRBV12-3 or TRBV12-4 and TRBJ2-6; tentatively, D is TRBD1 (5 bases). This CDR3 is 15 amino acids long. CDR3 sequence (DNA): TGTGCCAGCAGTATCGGTTTCTCTGGGGCCAAAGTCCTGACTTTC. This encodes CASSIGFSGAKVLTF.

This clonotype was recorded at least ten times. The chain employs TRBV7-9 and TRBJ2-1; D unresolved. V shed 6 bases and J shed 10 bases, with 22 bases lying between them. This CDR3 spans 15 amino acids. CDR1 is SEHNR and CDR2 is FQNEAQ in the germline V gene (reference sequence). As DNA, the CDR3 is TGTGCCAGCAGTTACCGGGCCCAGAGCTCCTACGAGCAGTTCTTC. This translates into CASSYRAQSSYEQFF.

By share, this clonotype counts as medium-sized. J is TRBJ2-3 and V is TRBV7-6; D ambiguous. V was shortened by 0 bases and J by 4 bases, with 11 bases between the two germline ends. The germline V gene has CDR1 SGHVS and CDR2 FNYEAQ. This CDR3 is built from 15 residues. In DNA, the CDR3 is TGTGCCAGCAGCTTAGCGCCAGATAGGTCAGATACGCAGTATTTT. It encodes CASSLAPDRSDTQYF.

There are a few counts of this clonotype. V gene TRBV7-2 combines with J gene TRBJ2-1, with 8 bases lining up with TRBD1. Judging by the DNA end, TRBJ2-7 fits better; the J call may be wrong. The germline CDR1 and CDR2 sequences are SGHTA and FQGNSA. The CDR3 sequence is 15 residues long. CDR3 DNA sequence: TGTGCCAGCCAAATCGACAGGGGCGCCTACAATGAGCAGTACTTC. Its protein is CASQIDRGAYNEQYF.

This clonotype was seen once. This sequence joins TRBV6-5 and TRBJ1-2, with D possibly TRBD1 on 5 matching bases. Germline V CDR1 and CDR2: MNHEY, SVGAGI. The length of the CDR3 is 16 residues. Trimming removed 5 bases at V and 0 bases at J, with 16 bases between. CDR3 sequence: CASSEDGTFANYGYTF. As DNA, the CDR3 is TGTGCCAGCAGTGAAGACGGGACCTTCGCTAACTATGGCTACACCTTC.

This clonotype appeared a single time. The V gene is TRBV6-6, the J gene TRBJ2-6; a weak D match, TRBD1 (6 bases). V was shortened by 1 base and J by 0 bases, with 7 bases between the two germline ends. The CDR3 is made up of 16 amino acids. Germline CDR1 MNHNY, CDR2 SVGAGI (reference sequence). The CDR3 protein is CASSYWDTSGANVLTF. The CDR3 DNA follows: TGTGCCAGCAGTTACTGGGACACCTCTGGGGCCAACGTCCTGACTTTC.

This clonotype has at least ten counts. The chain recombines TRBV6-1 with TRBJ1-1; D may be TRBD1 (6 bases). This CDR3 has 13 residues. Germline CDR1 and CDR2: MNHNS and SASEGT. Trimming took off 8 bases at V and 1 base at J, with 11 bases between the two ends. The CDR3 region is CASWGGGNTEAFF. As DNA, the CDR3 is TGTGCCAGCTGGGGAGGGGGGAACACTGAAGCTTTCTTT.

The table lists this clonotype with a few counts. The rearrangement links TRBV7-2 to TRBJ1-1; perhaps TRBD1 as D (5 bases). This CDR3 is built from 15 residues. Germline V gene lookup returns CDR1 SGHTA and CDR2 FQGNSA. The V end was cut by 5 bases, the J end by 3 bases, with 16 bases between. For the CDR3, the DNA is TGTGCCAGCAGCCTTTACGGAGGGGCTGACACTGAAGCTTTCTTT. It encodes CASSLYGGADTEAFF.

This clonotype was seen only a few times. Written as DNA, the CDR3 is TGTGCCAGCAGAACCGGGACAGTCCCCTTCCGGGAGCAGTTCTTC. Protein sequence: CASRTGTVPFREQFF. The V call is TRBV6-1, the J call TRBJ2-1; 7 bases are a match to TRBD1. Germline V gene sequence: CDR1 MNHNS, CDR2 SASEGT. V dropped 6 bases and J dropped 10; count of bases not matched to a gene: 15. The CDR3 consists of 15 residues.

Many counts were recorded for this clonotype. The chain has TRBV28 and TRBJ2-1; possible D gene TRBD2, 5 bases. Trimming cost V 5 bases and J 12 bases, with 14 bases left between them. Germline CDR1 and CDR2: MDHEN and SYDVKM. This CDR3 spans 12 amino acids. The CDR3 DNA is TGTGCCAGCAGTCCCCTGCGGGTGGGGCAGTTCTTC. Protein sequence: CASSPLRVGQFF.

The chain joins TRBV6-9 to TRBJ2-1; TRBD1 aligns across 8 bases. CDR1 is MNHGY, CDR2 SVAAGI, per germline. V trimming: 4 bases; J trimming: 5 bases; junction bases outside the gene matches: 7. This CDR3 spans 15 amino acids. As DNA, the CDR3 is TGTGCCAGCAGTTCCAGGGGGCGATCTGACAATGAGCAGTTCTTC. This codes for CASSSRGRSDNEQFF.

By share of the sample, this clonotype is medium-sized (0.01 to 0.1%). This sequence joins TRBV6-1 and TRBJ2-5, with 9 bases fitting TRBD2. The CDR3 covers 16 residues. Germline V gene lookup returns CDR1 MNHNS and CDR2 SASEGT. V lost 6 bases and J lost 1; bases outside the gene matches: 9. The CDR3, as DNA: TGTGCCAGCAGACAAATAGCGGGAGAGATCCAAGAGACCCAGTACTTC. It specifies CASRQIAGEIQETQYF.

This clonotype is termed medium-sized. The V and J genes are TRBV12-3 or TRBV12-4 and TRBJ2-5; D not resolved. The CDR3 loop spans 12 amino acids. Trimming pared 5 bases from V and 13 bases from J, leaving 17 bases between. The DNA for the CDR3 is TGTGCCAGCAGTCAAACGGGTGATTGGCTGTACTTC. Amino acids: CASSQTGDWLYF.

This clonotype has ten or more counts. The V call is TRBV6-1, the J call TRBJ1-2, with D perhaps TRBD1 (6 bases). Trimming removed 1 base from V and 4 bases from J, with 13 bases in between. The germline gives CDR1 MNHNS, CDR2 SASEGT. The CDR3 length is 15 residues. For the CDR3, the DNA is TGTGCCAGCAGTGAAGGCCGGGGGCCCCTCTATGGCTACACCTTC. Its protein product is CASSEGRGPLYGYTF.

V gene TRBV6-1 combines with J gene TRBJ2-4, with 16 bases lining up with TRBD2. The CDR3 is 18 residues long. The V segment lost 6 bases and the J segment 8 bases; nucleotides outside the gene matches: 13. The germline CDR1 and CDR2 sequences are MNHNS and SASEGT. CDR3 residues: CASRDVGTSGRAGYIQYF. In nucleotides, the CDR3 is TGTGCCAGCAGAGACGTTGGGACTAGCGGGAGGGCCGGGTACATTCAGTACTTC.

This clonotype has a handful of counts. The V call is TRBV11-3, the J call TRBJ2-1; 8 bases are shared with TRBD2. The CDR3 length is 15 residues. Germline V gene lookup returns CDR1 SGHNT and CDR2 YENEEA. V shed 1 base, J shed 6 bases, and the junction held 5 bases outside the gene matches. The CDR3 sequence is CASSLVLLAGNEQFF. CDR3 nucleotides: TGTGCCAGCAGCTTAGTCCTCCTAGCGGGCAATGAGCAGTTCTTC.

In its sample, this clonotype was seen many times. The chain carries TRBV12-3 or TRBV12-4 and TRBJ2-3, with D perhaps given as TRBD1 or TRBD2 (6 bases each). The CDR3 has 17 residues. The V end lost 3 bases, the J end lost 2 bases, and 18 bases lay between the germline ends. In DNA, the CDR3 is TGTGCCAGCAGTTTGGGGCAAGGAGGGGGTTCCACAGATACGCAGTATTTT. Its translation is CASSLGQGGGSTDTQYF.

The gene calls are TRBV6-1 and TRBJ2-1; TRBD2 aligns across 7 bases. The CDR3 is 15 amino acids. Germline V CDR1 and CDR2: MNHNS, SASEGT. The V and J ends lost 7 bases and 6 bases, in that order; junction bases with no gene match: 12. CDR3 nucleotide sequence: TGTGCCAGCACAAGGGTTGGGGAGGGCTCCAATGAGCAGTTCTTC. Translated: CASTRVGEGSNEQFF.